This T cell receptor (beta chain) originates from a study of blood T cell repertoires in COVID-19. This table comes from immunoSEQ multiplex PCR, and its TCRdb copy is limited to in-frame clones, with some not included. The data show 53,000 or so clones, approximately 79% seen once. This clone has a handful of counts. The CDR3 runs to 15 residues. V was pared by 6 bases and J by 4 bases, with 9 bases of the junction left unmatched. Looked up from germline, CDR1 is MDHEN and CDR2 is SYDVKM. The source is a man between 60 and 75 years old with acute or convalescent COVID-19. Sequencing was carried out using peripheral blood. The genes are TRBV28 and TRBJ1-3, with TRBD1 matching over 7 bases. The CDR3 nucleotides are TGTGCCAGCAGACAGCGGACAGGCGCGGGAAACACCATATATTTT. This gives the protein CASRQRTGAGNTIYF.